These T cell receptor beta chains were read from a single sample in a study of sequential checkpoint blockade in melanoma. Assay: immunoSEQ multiplex PCR; the TCRdb copy retains only in-frame clones and omits some. This sample has about 40,000 clones; around 86% occur once, and the top ten carry around 12%. The starting material was CD8+ T cells sorted from blood (inferred from file names), obtained from a patient given nivolumab and ipilimumab in sequence. The receptors come from a human donor with melanoma. CDR3s include the opening cysteine and the closing phenylalanine or tryptophan. A D gene is named only where the DNA matches it firmly. Rows give clone size only sometimes, using once, few, many, or a class for an expanded clone.

abundance	j_gene	v_gene	d_gene	CDR3aa	CDR3nt
.	TRBJ2-5	TRBV7-9	TRBD1	CASSPGTGQETQYF	TGTGCCAGCAGCCCAGGGACAGGCCAAGAGACCCAGTACTTC
.	TRBJ1-5	TRBV19	.	CASSIQKETGRGNQPQHF	TGTGCCAGTAGTATCCAAAAGGAGACAGGACGAGGCAATCAGCCCCAGCATTTT
.	TRBJ2-7	TRBV9	TRBD2	CASSVDAGDTYEQYF	TGTGCCAGCAGCGTAGATGCGGGAGATACCTACGAGCAGTACTTC
.	TRBJ2-5	TRBV6-5	.	CASSEGLETQYF	TGTGCCAGCTCCGAGGGTTTGGAGACCCAGTACTTC
.	TRBJ1-5	TRBV27	.	CASSLGRAQPQHF	TGTGCCAGCAGTTTGGGCAGGGCTCAGCCCCAGCATTTT
.	TRBJ2-1	TRBV5-6	.	CASSVQVSSYNEQFF	TGTGCCAGCAGCGTACAGGTGAGCTCCTACAATGAGCAGTTCTTC
few	TRBJ1-4	TRBV9	.	CASSDGQIATNEKLFF	TGTGCCAGCAGCGATGGACAGATTGCAACTAATGAAAAACTGTTTTTT
once	TRBJ2-3	TRBV5-4	TRBD2	CASSQGLAGGRNTDTQYF	TGTGCCAGCAGCCAGGGACTAGCGGGAGGAAGAAACACAGATACGCAGTATTTT
.	TRBJ1-5	TRBV7-9	.	CASSSNRQNSNQPQHF	TGTGCCAGCAGCTCTAACCGACAGAATAGCAATCAGCCCCAGCATTTT
.	TRBJ2-1	TRBV5-1	TRBD2	CASSTSGIGYNEQFF	TGCGCCAGCAGCACAAGCGGGATTGGCTACAATGAGCAGTTCTTC
.	TRBJ2-1	TRBV9	.	CASSAEAGSIYNEQFF	TGTGCCAGCAGCGCAGAAGCGGGCTCGATCTACAATGAGCAGTTCTTC
.	TRBJ1-2	TRBV14	TRBD1	CASSQWTGVGYTF	TGTGCCAGCAGCCAATGGACAGGGGTTGGCTACACCTTC
.	TRBJ2-7	TRBV2	.	CASSGGGRVPYEQYF	TGTGCCAGCAGTGGGGGTGGCAGGGTCCCCTACGAGCAGTACTTC
once	TRBJ2-3	TRBV9	.	CASSDWGGDTQYF	TGTGCCAGCAGCGACTGGGGAGGAGATACGCAGTATTTT
.	TRBJ2-7	TRBV27	TRBD1	CASSLIGTGSYEQYF	TGTGCCAGCAGTTTAATAGGGACAGGCTCCTACGAGCAGTACTTC
.	TRBJ2-1	TRBV9	TRBD2	CASSVGGSLSYNEQFF	TGTGCCAGCAGCGTAGGCGGGAGTCTTTCCTACAATGAGCAGTTCTTC
.	TRBJ2-3	TRBV6-6	TRBD2	CASSPSSGRLVDTQYF	TGTGCCAGCAGTCCCTCTAGCGGGAGGCTGGTAGATACGCAGTATTTT
.	TRBJ1-4	TRBV9	.	CASSDGLLVGNEKLFF	TGTGCCAGCAGCGACGGTCTCCTGGTCGGTAATGAAAAACTGTTTTTT
.	TRBJ2-3	TRBV19	.	CASSIEGASTDTQYF	TGTGCCAGTAGTATCGAAGGGGCGAGCACAGATACGCAGTATTTT
.	TRBJ2-7	TRBV28	.	CASGNAQGFSIYEQYF	TGTGCCAGCGGAAACGCCCAGGGTTTCTCGATTTACGAGCAGTACTTC
once	TRBJ2-3	TRBV6-5	TRBD1	CASSLGQGADTQYF	TGTGCCAGCAGTTTGGGACAGGGGGCGGATACGCAGTATTTT
.	TRBJ2-1	TRBV19	.	CASSIGLPQEQFF	TGTGCCAGTAGTATCGGACTACCCCAAGAGCAGTTCTTC
.	TRBJ1-1	TRBV6-4	.	CASSLAGMGNTEAFF	TGTGCCAGCAGCTTAGCAGGGATGGGGAACACTGAAGCTTTCTTT
.	TRBJ2-7	TRBV9	TRBD2	CASSARLAGYEQYF	TGTGCCAGCAGCGCCCGACTAGCGGGCTACGAGCAGTACTTC
.	TRBJ2-3	TRBV7-8	TRBD2	CASSLALAGGMDTQYF	TGTGCCAGCAGCTTAGCGCTAGCGGGAGGCATGGATACGCAGTATTTT
.	TRBJ2-7	TRBV7-8	TRBD2	CASSFGGSRTREQYF	TGTGCCAGCAGCTTCGGCGGGAGTAGGACTAGAGAGCAGTACTTC
.	TRBJ2-7	TRBV15	TRBD1	CATRQGVSYEQYF	TGTGCCACCCGACAGGGGGTCTCCTACGAGCAGTACTTC
.	TRBJ2-2	TRBV19	.	CASEGLTISGGELFF	TGTGCCAGTGAGGGACTTACTATTTCGGGCGGGGAGCTGTTTTTT
.	TRBJ2-2	TRBV19	TRBD1	CASRGTVTGELFF	TGTGCCAGTAGGGGGACAGTGACCGGGGAGCTGTTTTTT
.	TRBJ1-5	TRBV7-8	.	CASSSGTLSNQPQHF	TGTGCCAGCAGCTCCGGGACACTTAGCAATCAGCCCCAGCATTTT
.	TRBJ1-2	TRBV29-1	.	CSVDYRGDLYGYTF	TGCAGCGTGGACTATAGGGGCGACCTCTATGGCTACACCTTC
.	TRBJ2-1	TRBV7-6	.	CASSLTGSSYNEQFF	TGTGCCAGCAGCCTTACAGGGAGCTCCTACAATGAGCAGTTCTTC
.	TRBJ1-5	TRBV9	.	CASSTGGSKQPQHF	TGTGCCAGCAGCACAGGAGGGAGCAAGCAGCCCCAGCATTTT
few	TRBJ1-4	TRBV7-9	TRBD1	CASSATTGASNEKLFF	TGTGCCAGCAGCGCGACGACAGGGGCAAGTAATGAAAAACTGTTTTTT
.	TRBJ2-2	TRBV6-5	.	CASSYARTGELFF	TGTGCCAGCAGTTACGCCCGGACCGGGGAGCTGTTTTTT
.	TRBJ2-7	TRBV19	TRBD1	CASSSGQGAYEQYF	TGTGCCAGTAGTTCTGGACAGGGGGCCTACGAGCAGTACTTC
few	TRBJ1-1	TRBV5-4	.	CASSQETGLLNTEAFF	TGCGCCAGCAGCCAGGAGACAGGACTCCTGAACACTGAAGCTTTCTTT
.	TRBJ1-5	TRBV19	.	CASSISGISNQPQHF	TGTGCCAGTAGTATATCAGGGATTAGCAATCAGCCCCAGCATTTT
.	TRBJ1-1	TRBV18	TRBD1	CASSPQGADTEAFF	TGTGCCAGCTCACCACAGGGGGCCGACACTGAAGCTTTCTTT